This record concerns one TCR beta chain sequence. Unique molecular identifiers were used to barcode this TCRbeta library. TCRdb recomputed calls from the PCR reads with MiXCR, one row per CDR3 protein. The table has about 360,000 distinct CDR3 sequences, 13% seen once. Germline V CDR1 and CDR2: SNHLY, FYNNEI. V gave up 3 bases and J gave up 6 bases, with 9 bases separating them. The CDR3 covers 12 residues. This sample stems from a study of T-cell reconstitution after alpha-beta-depleted transplantation in children. Sequencing was performed on PBMCs, taken from the stem cell graft. The rearrangement links TRBV2 to TRBJ2-7, with D hard to call. The clonotype was recovered from a human donor who donated a stem cell graft to a child with Fanconi anemia. In DNA form, the CDR3 reads TGTGCCAGCAGTGACAGGCTCTCCGAGCAGTACTTC. Its translation is CASSDRLSEQYF.